A selection of T cell receptor beta chains follows, all from one sample in a study of blood T cell repertoires in COVID-19. Clones were read by immunoSEQ multiplex PCR, and TCRdb kept only the in-frame ones, dropping some. The table includes 90,000 to 120,000 clones, over 75% detected once. The sequencing sample was made of peripheral blood. The receptor source for this set is a woman aged 80 or over with acute or convalescent COVID-19. The CDR3 runs from the conserved cysteine through the conserved F or W. Each record gives: clone size, V gene, J gene, CDR3 protein. The size field is filled for only some rows; it gives once, few, many or a size class.

NA,TRBV11-2,TRBJ2-7,CASSLDRAGPYEQYF
NA,TRBV4-1,TRBJ1-5,CASSPTQQGRQPQHF
NA,TRBV7-3,TRBJ2-5,CASSLTSLPGETQYF
NA,TRBV7-2,TRBJ1-2,CASSLAALNYGYTF
NA,TRBV18,TRBJ1-2,CASSPSDNYGYTF
NA,TRBV20-1,TRBJ1-2,CSATTNGYTF
NA,TRBV7-9,TRBJ1-2,CASSYFRDRGQNGYTF
NA,TRBV21-1,TRBJ2-7,CASSKGAGGNEQYF
NA,TRBV2,TRBJ1-4,CASTRTGINEKLFF
NA,TRBV18,TRBJ1-1,CASSPYGGYEAFF
NA,TRBV6-6,TRBJ1-2,CASSYQDRAAGYTF
once,TRBV5-5,TRBJ2-6,CASSFRPTGGANVLTF
NA,TRBV10-3,TRBJ2-5,CAISESTGVFGQETQYF
NA,TRBV2,TRBJ1-2,CASRADDTGGGYGYTF
NA,TRBV9,TRBJ2-1,CASSARRVVDEQFF
NA,TRBV7-9,TRBJ2-7,CASSSQTDSYEQYF
NA,TRBV30,TRBJ1-5,CAWSRDSNQPQHF
NA,TRBV27,TRBJ1-1,CASSLGQGGAEAFF
NA,TRBV30,TRBJ2-7,CAWSVGAGGGGYEQYF
NA,TRBV5-1,TRBJ2-7,CASFISPDRGQEQYF
NA,TRBV7-2,TRBJ2-3,CASSLVTSGGSTDTQYF
NA,TRBV15,TRBJ1-3,CATSSLGLSGNTIYF
NA,TRBV28,TRBJ1-5,CASSLLMDRNQPQHF
NA,TRBV7-2,TRBJ1-1,CASSRRGTEAFF
NA,TRBV10-1,TRBJ1-1,CASSGRTGGTEAFF
NA,TRBV5-8,TRBJ1-6,CASRGTGRTPLHF
NA,TRBV30,TRBJ1-5,CAWSGTGNQPQHF
NA,TRBV7-9,TRBJ1-4,CASRIDRDNSEKLFF
NA,TRBV11-2,TRBJ1-4,CASSLEYSTNEKLFF
NA,TRBV21-1,TRBJ1-5,CASSRARGQESNQPQHF
few,TRBV4-1,TRBJ1-2,CASSQGQNYGYTF
NA,TRBV20-1,TRBJ2-4,CSALTGSQYF
NA,TRBV18,TRBJ2-7,CASSLSGGAGEQYF
NA,TRBV3-1/TRBV3-2,TRBJ2-5,CASSRTGETQYF
NA,TRBV11-3,TRBJ2-7,CASSPGQGVDEQYF
once,TRBV18,TRBJ1-3,CASSPATGNSGNTIYF
NA,TRBV9,TRBJ2-4,CASSVDIGGAGNIQYF